This is a list of T cell receptor beta chains from one sample in a study of T-cell reconstitution after alpha-beta-depleted transplantation in children. Via MiXCR, TCRdb re-called the PCR reads, giving one row per CDR3 protein. The sample shows about 600,000 distinct CDR3 sequences, over 10% of them seen only once. Sequences were derived from PBMCs, mostly from graft donor cells, sampled 360 days after TCRalphabeta/CD19-depleted stem cell transplant. The receptors stem from a male patient between 10 and 17 years old who had a stem cell transplant for acute myeloid leukemia, so the T cells may come from the graft donor. The CDR3 runs from the conserved cysteine through the conserved F or W. The D gene is left open where the match is weak. Clone size is given for some rows only: seen once, a few or many times, or a class if the clone is expanded.

V,D,size,J,CDR3,DNA
TRBV20-1,TRBD2,NA,TRBJ2-3,CSARAWAGGISGQYF,TGCAGTGCTAGAGCGTGGGCGGGAGGAATTTCGGGGCAGTATTTT
TRBV13,NA,NA,TRBJ2-5,CASSPQAGQQETQYF,TGTGCCAGCAGCCCCCAAGCGGGACAGCAAGAGACCCAGTACTTC
TRBV21-1,NA,few,TRBJ2-7,CASRRTSGSSSYEQYF,TGTGCCAGCAGACGGACTAGCGGGAGCAGCTCCTACGAGCAGTACTTC
TRBV29-1,NA,few,TRBJ2-3,CSVGQVLTDTQYF,TGCAGCGTTGGGCAGGTCCTCACAGATACGCAGTATTTT
TRBV20-1,TRBD2,few,TRBJ2-1,CSARDYAGGVWNEQFF,TGCAGTGCTAGAGATTACGCGGGAGGAGTTTGGAATGAGCAGTTCTTC
TRBV6-5,NA,NA,TRBJ2-7,CASSYNTRRTYEQYF,TGTGCCAGCAGTTACAACACTCGTCGTACCTACGAGCAGTACTTC
TRBV20-1,TRBD2,NA,TRBJ2-7,CGAKSRGLAGAEQYF,TGCGGTGCTAAAAGTCGGGGACTAGCGGGAGCCGAGCAGTACTTC
TRBV7-8,TRBD2,NA,TRBJ2-1,CASTLAGLAYNEQFF,TGTGCCAGCACCTTAGCGGGACTAGCGTACAATGAGCAGTTCTTC
TRBV20-1,NA,few,TRBJ1-1,CSARGTGTSNTEAFF,TGCAGTGCTAGAGGAACAGGGACTAGTAACACTGAAGCTTTCTTT
TRBV5-1,TRBD2,few,TRBJ2-1,CASSWGPLGGSPYNEQFF,TGCGCCAGCAGCTGGGGCCCCCTTGGCGGGAGTCCCTACAATGAGCAGTTCTTC
TRBV11-2,TRBD2,few,TRBJ2-7,CASSRTRTSGVSYEQYF,TGTGCCAGCAGTCGAACTAGGACTAGCGGGGTGTCCTACGAGCAGTACTTC
TRBV9,NA,many,TRBJ2-3,CASSPRAGISTDTQYF,TGTGCCAGCAGCCCCCGGGCAGGGATTAGCACAGATACGCAGTATTTT
TRBV25-1,TRBD1,many,TRBJ2-7,CASSEPGGQGSYEQYF,TGTGCCAGCAGTGAACCCGGGGGACAGGGCTCCTACGAGCAGTACTTC
TRBV6-4,TRBD2,few,TRBJ2-7,CASSPWGGRAIYEQYF,TGTGCCAGCAGCCCGTGGGGCGGGAGGGCAATCTACGAGCAGTACTTC
TRBV4-3,TRBD1,few,TRBJ2-7,CASSQGRTGPYEQYF,TGCGCCAGCAGCCAGGGGAGGACAGGGCCTTACGAGCAGTACTTC
TRBV18,NA,few,TRBJ2-3,CASSPERRSTDTQYF,TGTGCCAGCTCACCAGAGCGGAGGAGCACAGATACGCAGTATTTT
TRBV12-3/TRBV12-4,TRBD2,many,TRBJ2-1,CASSFLAAIYNEQFF,TGTGCCAGCAGTTTCCTAGCGGCTATATACAATGAGCAGTTCTTC
TRBV7-2,NA,few,TRBJ2-5,CASSLPHRGVKTQYF,TGTGCCAGCAGCTTACCCCATCGGGGCGTAAAGACCCAGTACTTC
TRBV28,NA,few,TRBJ2-3,CASSFGTPSTDTQYF,TGTGCCAGCAGTTTCGGGACACCCAGCACAGATACGCAGTATTTT
TRBV20-1,TRBD2,NA,TRBJ2-1,CSARGLPGGIREQFF,TGCAGTGCTAGAGGACTGCCGGGAGGGATACGAGAGCAGTTCTTC
TRBV20-1,NA,many,TRBJ2-7,CSATTGVQQYF,TGCAGTGCCACGACTGGGGTGCAGCAGTACTTC
TRBV7-2,NA,few,TRBJ1-2,CASSTYGLGSDYGYTF,TGTGCCAGCAGCACTTACGGGTTGGGGTCCGACTATGGCTACACCTTC
TRBV20-1,TRBD2,NA,TRBJ2-3,CSARDRGRAQYF,TGCAGTGCTAGAGATCGCGGGAGAGCGCAGTATTTT
TRBV7-2,NA,NA,TRBJ2-1,CASSLSGGGYNEQFF,TGTGCCAGCAGCCTAAGTGGGGGCGGATACAATGAGCAGTTCTTC
TRBV7-7,TRBD2,few,TRBJ2-1,CASSLGTGGAARVLPQFF,TGTGCTAGCAGCTTAGGGACGGGGGGGGCTGCCAGAGTCCTTCCCCAGTTCTTC
TRBV7-9,NA,NA,TRBJ2-7,CASSLVPDEQYF,TGTGCCAGCAGCTTAGTTCCCGACGAGCAGTACTTC
TRBV9,NA,few,TRBJ2-3,CASSVRHKTSTDTQYF,TGTGCCAGCAGCGTGCGACATAAGACGAGCACAGATACGCAGTATTTT